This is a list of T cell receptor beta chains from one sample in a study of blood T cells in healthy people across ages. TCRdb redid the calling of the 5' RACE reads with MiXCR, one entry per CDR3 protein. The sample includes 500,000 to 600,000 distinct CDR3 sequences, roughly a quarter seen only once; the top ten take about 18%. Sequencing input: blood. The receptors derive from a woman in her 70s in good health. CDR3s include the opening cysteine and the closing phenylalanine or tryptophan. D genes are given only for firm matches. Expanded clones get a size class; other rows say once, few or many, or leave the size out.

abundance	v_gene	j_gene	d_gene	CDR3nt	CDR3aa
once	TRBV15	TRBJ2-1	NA	TGTGCCACCAGCAGAGAACAGTACAATGAGCAGTTCTTC	CATSREQYNEQFF
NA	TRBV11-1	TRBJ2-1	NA	TGTGCCAGCAGCTCCGACCAAGATTACAATGAGCAGTTCTTC	CASSSDQDYNEQFF
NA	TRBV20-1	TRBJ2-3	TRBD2	TGCAGTGCTAGAGGGCTCCGGCGGGGGGGCTCGGATACGCAGTATTTT	CSARGLRRGGSDTQYF
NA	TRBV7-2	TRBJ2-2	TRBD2	TGTGCCAGCAGCCCCAGTGGGCTAGCGGGAGGTACCGGGGAGCTGTTTTTT	CASSPSGLAGGTGELFF
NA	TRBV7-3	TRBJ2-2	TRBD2	TGTGCCAGCAGCTTAAGGCCAGCGGGGGGGCCAGTTAACACCGGGGAGCTGTTTTTT	CASSLRPAGGPVNTGELFF
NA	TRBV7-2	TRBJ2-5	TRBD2	TGTGCCAGCAGCCACGGACTAGCGGGGGGGAATCCCAAGGAGACCCAGTACTTC	CASSHGLAGGNPKETQYF
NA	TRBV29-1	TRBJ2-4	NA	TGCAGCGGTGGGGAGCGGAACATTCAGTACTTC	CSGGERNIQYF
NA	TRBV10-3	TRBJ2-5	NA	TGTGCCATCAGTGACACTAGACTTCAAGAGACCCAGTACTTC	CAISDTRLQETQYF
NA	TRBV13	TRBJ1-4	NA	TGTGCCAGCAGCTTAGGCCACAGGGCGGCGACTAATGAAAAACTGTTTTTT	CASSLGHRAATNEKLFF
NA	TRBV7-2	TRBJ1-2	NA	TGTGCCAGCAGCTTACTTGGTCCTAACTATGGCTACACCTTC	CASSLLGPNYGYTF
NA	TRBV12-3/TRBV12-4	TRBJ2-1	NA	TGTGCCAGCAGCCGTCCCCTGACCCCCAAGGCGGAAAGATCCTACAATGAGCAGTTCTTC	CASSRPLTPKAERSYNEQFF
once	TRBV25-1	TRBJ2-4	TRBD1	TGTGCCAGCAGTGCCACCGGGACAGGGGGCCCTAAAACCATTCAGTACTTC	CASSATGTGGPKTIQYF
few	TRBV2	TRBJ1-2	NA	TGTGCCAGCAGTGTGAAGGAGGGAGGATGGGACTATGGCTACACCTTC	CASSVKEGGWDYGYTF
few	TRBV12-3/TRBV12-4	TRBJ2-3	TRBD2	TGTGCCAGCAGTTTACCTAGCGGGGGGTGGGATACGCAGTATTTT	CASSLPSGGWDTQYF
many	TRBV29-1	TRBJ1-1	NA	TGCAGCGTTGAAACCCCGGGTAGGGACACTGAAGCTTTCTTT	CSVETPGRDTEAFF
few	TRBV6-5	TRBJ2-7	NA	TGTGCCAGCAGGGGTCCAGCCTACGAGCAGTACTTC	CASRGPAYEQYF
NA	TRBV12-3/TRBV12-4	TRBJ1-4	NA	TGTGCCAGCCGAGAGTCAACTAATGAAAAACTGTTTTTT	CASRESTNEKLFF
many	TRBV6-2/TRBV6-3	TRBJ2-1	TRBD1	TGTGCCAGCGGATCGGGACAGGGCTACAATGAGCAGTTCTTC	CASGSGQGYNEQFF
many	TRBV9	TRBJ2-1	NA	TGTGCCAGCAGCGTAAGGCTGAAGGACTCCTACAATGAGCAGTTCTTC	CASSVRLKDSYNEQFF
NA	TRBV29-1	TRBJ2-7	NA	TGCAGCGTTGAAGATTTGAGACTCCAGTACTTC	CSVEDLRLQYF
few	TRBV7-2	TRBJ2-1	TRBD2	TGTGCCAGCAGCGGGGGGACTAGCCCGTCCGTAATTCAGTTCTTC	CASSGGTSPSVIQFF
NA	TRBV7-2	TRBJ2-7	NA	TGTGCCAGCAGCTTAAGAGGACAGACTACCGGGGCTTACGAGCAGTACTTC	CASSLRGQTTGAYEQYF
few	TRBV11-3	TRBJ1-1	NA	TGTGCCAGCAGCTTAGATTCTGGTAACACTGAAGCTTTCTTT	CASSLDSGNTEAFF
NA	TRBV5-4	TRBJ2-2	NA	TGTGCCAGCAGCCCGGGATCCTTTCCCACCGGGGAGCTGTTTTTT	CASSPGSFPTGELFF
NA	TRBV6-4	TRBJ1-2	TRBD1	TGTGCCGGCAGTTTTGACAGGGGCGATGGCTACACCTTC	CAGSFDRGDGYTF
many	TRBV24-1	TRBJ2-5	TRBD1	TGTGCCACCAGTGGACCAGGGGGCTGGAGGGAGACCCAGTACTTC	CATSGPGGWRETQYF
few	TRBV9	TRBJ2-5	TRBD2	TGTGCCAGCAGCGTAGGGGGACTAGGGGGTTCACGAGGAGAGACCCAGTACTTC	CASSVGGLGGSRGETQYF
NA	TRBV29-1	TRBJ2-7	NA	TGCAGCGTGCTCAGGAGTACCGAGCAGTACTTC	CSVLRSTEQYF
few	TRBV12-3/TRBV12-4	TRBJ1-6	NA	TGTGCCAGCAGCCCTCGGGGGGGCTCACCCCTCCACTTT	CASSPRGGSPLHF
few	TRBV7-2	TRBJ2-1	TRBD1	TGTGCCAGCAGCTTCCCGGGACAGGGGTCCAATGAGCAGTTCTTC	CASSFPGQGSNEQFF
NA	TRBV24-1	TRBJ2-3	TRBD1	TGTGCGACAGGGGACTTGACAGATACGCTGTATTTT	CATGDLTDTLYF
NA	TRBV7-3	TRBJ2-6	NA	TGTGCCAGCAGCTCAGGGAGAGCTGGGGCCAACGTCCTGACTTTC	CASSSGRAGANVLTF
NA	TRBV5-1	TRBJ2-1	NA	TGCGCCAGCAGCTTGAGGGAGCTGGGCAATGAGCAGTTCTTC	CASSLRELGNEQFF
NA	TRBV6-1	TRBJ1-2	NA	TGTGCCAGCAGTGTGGAAGGGCCTACCTATGGCTACACCTTC	CASSVEGPTYGYTF
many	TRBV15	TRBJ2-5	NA	TGTGCCACCAGCAGAGATCGAGAGACCCAGTACTTC	CATSRDRETQYF
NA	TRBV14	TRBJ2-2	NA	TGTGCCAGCAGCCCGCGTCTTCAAACCGGGGAGCTGTTTTTT	CASSPRLQTGELFF
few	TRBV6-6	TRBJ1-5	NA	TGTGCCAGCAGGCAACAGGGTTATAGCAATCAGCCCCAGCATTTT	CASRQQGYSNQPQHF
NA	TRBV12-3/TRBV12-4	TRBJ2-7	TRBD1	TGTGCCAGCAGCGGGGATTGGACAGGGGTGTTAACTTCCTACGAGCAGTACTTC	CASSGDWTGVLTSYEQYF
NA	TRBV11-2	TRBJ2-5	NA	TGTGCCAGCAGCTTAACGGCCCCTGGGCGCGGGCGCTGGGAGACCCAGTACTTC	CASSLTAPGRGRWETQYF
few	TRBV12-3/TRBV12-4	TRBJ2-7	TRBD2	TGTGCCAGCACGGGGGGAGTCACCTACGAGCAGTACTTC	CASTGGVTYEQYF
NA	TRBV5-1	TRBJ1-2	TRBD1	TGCGCCAGCAGCTTGGGGGGGACAGGGGTCGGCTACACCTTC	CASSLGGTGVGYTF
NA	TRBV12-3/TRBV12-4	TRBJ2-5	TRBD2	TGTGCCAGCAGTCAGCTAGCGGGGGCTTGGGAGACCCAGTACTTC	CASSQLAGAWETQYF
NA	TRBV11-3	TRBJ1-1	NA	TGTGCCAGCAGCTTGTATAGTTCCATGAACACTGAAGCTTTCTTT	CASSLYSSMNTEAFF
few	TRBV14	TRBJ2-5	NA	TGTGCCAGCAGCCAAGTTTGGCAGGCCGCTCAAGAGACCCAGTACTTC	CASSQVWQAAQETQYF
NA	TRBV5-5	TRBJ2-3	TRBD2	TGTGCCAGCAGCCTAGCGGGGGGGGTTAGCACAGATACGCAGTATTTT	CASSLAGGVSTDTQYF
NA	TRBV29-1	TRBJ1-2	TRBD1	TGCAGCGTTGAGGACAGGGCAGGGAGAGGCTACACCTTC	CSVEDRAGRGYTF
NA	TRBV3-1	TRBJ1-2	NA	TGTGCCAGCAGCCTTCGGACTCTCGCGGGAGGTGGAACGACCTTC	CASSLRTLAGGGTTF
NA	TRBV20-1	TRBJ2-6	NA	TGCAGTGCTAGAGAACCCCCCGGGGCCAACGTCCTGACTTTC	CSAREPPGANVLTF
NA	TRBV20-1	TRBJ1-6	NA	TGCAGTGCTAGCCCCGGTTTTAATTCACCCCTCCACTTT	CSASPGFNSPLHF
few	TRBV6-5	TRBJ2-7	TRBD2	TGTGCCAGCAGAGCGGGGACTAGCGGATCCTACGAGCAGTACTTC	CASRAGTSGSYEQYF
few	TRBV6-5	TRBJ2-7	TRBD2	TGTGCCAGCACGCGGGGGTACGAGCAGTACTTC	CASTRGYEQYF